This is a list of T cell receptor beta chains from one sample in a study of post-analysis software for immune sequencing data. TCRdb passed the PCR reads through MiXCR, listing each CDR3 protein once. The sample lists about 500,000 distinct CDR3 sequences, 45% occurring once. Material for sequencing was blood. These receptors originate from a girl aged 10 to 17 with multiple sclerosis. CDR3s include the opening cysteine and the closing phenylalanine or tryptophan. A D gene is named only where the DNA matches it firmly. Size is omitted from some rows. Given values are once, few, many or a class for expanded clones.

clone size	V gene	D gene	J gene	CDR3 protein	CDR3 DNA
few	TRBV3-1	NA	TRBJ1-5	CASSQGGNQPQHF	TGTGCCAGCAGTCAAGGGGGCAATCAGCCCCAGCATTTT
few	TRBV24-1	NA	TRBJ1-2	CATSEGIGGYTF	TGTGCCACCAGTGAAGGGATTGGTGGCTACACCTTC
NA	TRBV29-1	TRBD2	TRBJ2-1	CSVEVLAGGFPEQFF	TGCAGCGTTGAAGTCCTAGCGGGAGGCTTCCCTGAGCAGTTCTTC
NA	TRBV5-6	NA	TRBJ2-5	CASRLREWAGRQETQYF	TGTGCCAGCAGATTACGAGAGTGGGCGGGGCGTCAAGAGACCCAGTACTTC
NA	TRBV6-4	TRBD1	TRBJ2-3	CASSDSQGATDTQYF	TGTGCCAGCAGTGACTCACAGGGGGCCACAGATACGCAGTATTTT
NA	TRBV20-1	NA	TRBJ2-4	CSASNSFLAKNIQYF	TGCAGTGCTAGTAATAGTTTCCTAGCCAAAAACATTCAGTACTTC
few	TRBV28	NA	TRBJ2-7	CASRSDNAYEQYF	TGTGCCAGCAGATCCGACAACGCCTACGAGCAGTACTTC
few	TRBV7-8	NA	TRBJ2-3	CASSTRTGDTQYF	TGTGCCAGCAGCACCCGGACTGGAGATACGCAGTATTTT
NA	TRBV6-2/TRBV6-3	TRBD2	TRBJ2-7	CASSSPFGTSYEQYF	TGTGCCAGCAGTTCTCCTTTCGGGACTAGCTACGAGCAGTACTTC
NA	TRBV12-3/TRBV12-4	NA	TRBJ2-1	CASSFPRVHYNEQFF	TGTGCCAGCAGTTTCCCCCGGGTCCACTACAATGAGCAGTTCTTC
many	TRBV29-1	NA	TRBJ2-6	CSVSSFGSGANVLTF	TGCAGCGTCTCGTCGTTCGGCTCTGGGGCCAACGTCCTGACTTTC
NA	TRBV20-1	NA	TRBJ2-7	CSARDGSGQYEQYF	TGCAGTGCTAGAGATGGGTCGGGGCAGTACGAGCAGTACTTC
NA	TRBV4-1	NA	TRBJ2-1	CASKMDGSSYNEQFF	TGCGCCAGTAAGATGGACGGTAGCTCCTACAATGAGCAGTTCTTC
NA	TRBV9	TRBD2	TRBJ2-1	CASSESGSGNEQFF	TGTGCCAGCAGTGAGAGCGGGAGCGGAAATGAGCAGTTCTTC
NA	TRBV5-1	NA	TRBJ2-1	CASSFFTQMVGNEQFF	TGCGCCAGCAGCTTTTTTACCCAAATGGTGGGGAATGAGCAGTTCTTC
few	TRBV12-3/TRBV12-4	NA	TRBJ2-7	CASSPRPPYEQYF	TGTGCCAGCAGCCCACGGCCACCCTACGAGCAGTACTTC
few	TRBV20-1	NA	TRBJ2-3	CSARGRTPLGPDTQYF	TGCAGTGCTAGGGGCAGGACCCCTCTGGGGCCAGATACGCAGTATTTT
NA	TRBV18	NA	TRBJ2-5	CASSPGSQQETQYF	TGTGCCAGCTCACCAGGATCCCAGCAAGAGACCCAGTACTTC
NA	TRBV24-1	TRBD2	TRBJ2-2	CATSVLAGGTGELFF	TGTGCCACCAGTGTACTAGCGGGAGGGACCGGGGAGCTGTTTTTT
NA	TRBV20-1	TRBD2	TRBJ2-7	CSARDGEPAGVLPYEQYF	TGCAGTGCTAGAGATGGTGAGCCAGCGGGAGTTTTGCCCTACGAGCAGTACTTC
few	TRBV7-8	TRBD2	TRBJ2-1	CASSPSTSGTYNEQFF	TGTGCCAGCAGCCCGTCGACTAGCGGGACCTACAATGAGCAGTTCTTC
NA	TRBV20-1	TRBD2	TRBJ2-7	CSARRGEGFSSYEQYF	TGCAGTGCGCGACGAGGGGAGGGGTTTAGCTCCTACGAGCAGTACTTC
NA	TRBV7-3	NA	TRBJ1-1	CASSLKVDTEAFF	TGTGCCAGCAGCTTAAAGGTCGACACTGAAGCTTTCTTT
few	TRBV20-1	TRBD1	TRBJ2-7	CSARKGQGTPYEQYF	TGCAGTGCTAGAAAGGGACAGGGGACCCCCTACGAGCAGTACTTC
NA	TRBV12-3/TRBV12-4	NA	TRBJ2-3	CASSLKTVSDTQYF	TGTGCCAGCAGTTTAAAGACAGTCTCAGATACGCAGTATTTT
NA	TRBV4-2	NA	TRBJ2-7	CASSQDRRIIYEQYF	TGTGCCAGCAGCCAAGATAGGAGGATAATCTACGAGCAGTACTTC
NA	TRBV7-8	NA	TRBJ1-5	CASSWGERGNQPQHF	TGTGCCAGCAGCTGGGGGGAGAGAGGGAATCAGCCCCAGCATTTT
NA	TRBV20-1	NA	TRBJ2-1	CSARRRAGPEWFF	TGCAGTGCTAGACGGCGGGCAGGCCCCGAGTGGTTCTTC